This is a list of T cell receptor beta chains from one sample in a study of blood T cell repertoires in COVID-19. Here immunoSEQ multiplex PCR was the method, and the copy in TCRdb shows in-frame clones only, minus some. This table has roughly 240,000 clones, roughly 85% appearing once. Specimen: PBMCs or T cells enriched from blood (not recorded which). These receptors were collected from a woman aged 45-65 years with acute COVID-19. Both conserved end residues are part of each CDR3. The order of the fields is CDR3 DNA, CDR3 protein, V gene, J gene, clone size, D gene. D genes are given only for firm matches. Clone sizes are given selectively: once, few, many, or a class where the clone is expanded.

CDR3nt: TGTGCCATCAGTGGACAGGGGGCCTCAAGCTCCTACAATGAGCAGTTCTTC
CDR3aa: CAISGQGASSSYNEQFF
v_gene: TRBV10-3
j_gene: TRBJ2-1
abundance: NA
d_gene: TRBD1

CDR3nt: TGTGCCAGCAGCTTTGGGGGCTCTTTGAACACTGAAGCTTTCTTT
CDR3aa: CASSFGGSLNTEAFF
v_gene: TRBV5-4
j_gene: TRBJ1-1
abundance: NA
d_gene: NA

CDR3nt: TGTGCCAGCAGCCGACGGGTTTCTAACACCGGGGAGCTGTTTTTT
CDR3aa: CASSRRVSNTGELFF
v_gene: TRBV3-1/TRBV3-2
j_gene: TRBJ2-2
abundance: NA
d_gene: NA

CDR3nt: TGTGCCTGGACAGGTCTGAACACTGAAGCTTTCTTT
CDR3aa: CAWTGLNTEAFF
v_gene: TRBV30
j_gene: TRBJ1-1
abundance: NA
d_gene: NA

CDR3nt: TGTGCCAGCAGCTTTGGACAGGGTCAGCCCCAGCATTTT
CDR3aa: CASSFGQGQPQHF
v_gene: TRBV11-2
j_gene: TRBJ1-5
abundance: NA
d_gene: TRBD1

CDR3nt: TGTGCCAGCAGCTTAGATTCTCGGGGAGTTGGCTACACCTTC
CDR3aa: CASSLDSRGVGYTF
v_gene: TRBV11-2
j_gene: TRBJ1-2
abundance: NA
d_gene: NA

CDR3nt: TGTGCCAGCAGGACAGATTTAAACTATGGCTACACCTTC
CDR3aa: CASRTDLNYGYTF
v_gene: TRBV4-2
j_gene: TRBJ1-2
abundance: NA
d_gene: NA

CDR3nt: TGTGCCAGCAGCGGAAGGGGCAATGAGCAGTTCTTC
CDR3aa: CASSGRGNEQFF
v_gene: TRBV7-3
j_gene: TRBJ2-1
abundance: NA
d_gene: NA

CDR3nt: TGCAGCGCCGAGGCCTATGGCTACACCTTC
CDR3aa: CSAEAYGYTF
v_gene: TRBV29-1
j_gene: TRBJ1-2
abundance: NA
d_gene: NA

CDR3nt: TGTGCCAGCAGCTTATTGGGCTGGCAGAAGAACACTGAAGCTTTCTTT
CDR3aa: CASSLLGWQKNTEAFF
v_gene: TRBV7-8
j_gene: TRBJ1-1
abundance: NA
d_gene: NA

CDR3nt: TGTGCCTGGAGTGTAAGCGAGAACACTGAAGCTTTCTTT
CDR3aa: CAWSVSENTEAFF
v_gene: TRBV30
j_gene: TRBJ1-1
abundance: NA
d_gene: NA

CDR3nt: TGCGCCAGCAGCCAAGTGGGGTGGGAGGGGCTGAACTATGGCTACACCTTC
CDR3aa: CASSQVGWEGLNYGYTF
v_gene: TRBV4-3
j_gene: TRBJ1-2
abundance: NA
d_gene: NA

CDR3nt: TGTGCCAGCAGTTACCGTACATACGGGGAGAACACTGAAGCTTTCTTT
CDR3aa: CASSYRTYGENTEAFF
v_gene: TRBV6-2/TRBV6-3
j_gene: TRBJ1-1
abundance: NA
d_gene: NA

CDR3nt: TGTGCCTGGAGGTGGAGGGGGCGCGAAAACACCATATATTTT
CDR3aa: CAWRWRGRENTIYF
v_gene: TRBV30
j_gene: TRBJ1-3
abundance: once
d_gene: TRBD1

CDR3nt: TGTGCCAGCAGCCCGCGGACAGGGATCTCCTACGAGCAGTACTTC
CDR3aa: CASSPRTGISYEQYF
v_gene: TRBV3-1/TRBV3-2
j_gene: TRBJ2-7
abundance: NA
d_gene: TRBD1

CDR3nt: TGCGCCAGCAGCTTGGCGTACCAAGAGACCCAGTACTTC
CDR3aa: CASSLAYQETQYF
v_gene: TRBV5-1
j_gene: TRBJ2-5
abundance: NA
d_gene: NA

CDR3nt: TGTGCCAGCAGCTTAGTAACCGTTGCGGGGACCTACGAGCAGTACTTC
CDR3aa: CASSLVTVAGTYEQYF
v_gene: TRBV7-9
j_gene: TRBJ2-7
abundance: NA
d_gene: NA

CDR3nt: TGTGCCAGCAGCTTAGAAGGGACAGGGGTCGCCGGGGAGCTGTTTTTT
CDR3aa: CASSLEGTGVAGELFF
v_gene: TRBV7-2
j_gene: TRBJ2-2
abundance: NA
d_gene: TRBD1

CDR3nt: TGTGCCAGCAGCCAAGAACAGGGAGGGCGGGGTGGCTACACCTTC
CDR3aa: CASSQEQGGRGGYTF
v_gene: TRBV3-1/TRBV3-2
j_gene: TRBJ1-2
abundance: NA
d_gene: NA

CDR3nt: TGTGCCAGCAGCCGCCGGGACAGGGGATATGGCTACACCTTC
CDR3aa: CASSRRDRGYGYTF
v_gene: TRBV5-8
j_gene: TRBJ1-2
abundance: NA
d_gene: TRBD1

CDR3nt: TGTGCCAGCAGCTTAAGTTTCGGGACAGATACGCAGTATTTT
CDR3aa: CASSLSFGTDTQYF
v_gene: TRBV7-2
j_gene: TRBJ2-3
abundance: NA
d_gene: NA

CDR3nt: TGTGCCAGCTCACCGGGGGGGGGTGACAACCAGCCCCAGCATTTT
CDR3aa: CASSPGGGDNQPQHF
v_gene: TRBV18
j_gene: TRBJ1-5
abundance: once
d_gene: NA

CDR3nt: TGCGCCAGCAGTGAGTCGAGGGAGTTCTATGGCTACACCTTC
CDR3aa: CASSESREFYGYTF
v_gene: TRBV10-1
j_gene: TRBJ1-2
abundance: NA
d_gene: NA

CDR3nt: TGTGCCAGCAGTAATAGGGGCGGGGGCCACACCGGGGAGCTGTTTTTT
CDR3aa: CASSNRGGGHTGELFF
v_gene: TRBV2
j_gene: TRBJ2-2
abundance: few
d_gene: NA

CDR3nt: TGCGCCAGCAGCTTGGTGGAGGGGGCCTCTTACAATGAGCAGTTCTTC
CDR3aa: CASSLVEGASYNEQFF
v_gene: TRBV5-1
j_gene: TRBJ2-1
abundance: NA
d_gene: NA

CDR3nt: TGTGCCCTCGGGCAGGGAAACTCTGGGGCCAACGTCCTGACTTTC
CDR3aa: CALGQGNSGANVLTF
v_gene: TRBV28
j_gene: TRBJ2-6
abundance: NA
d_gene: NA

CDR3nt: TGTGCCAGCAGTGAACAAGGGGACGAGCAGTACTTC
CDR3aa: CASSEQGDEQYF
v_gene: TRBV25-1
j_gene: TRBJ2-7
abundance: NA
d_gene: NA

CDR3nt: TGTGCCAGCAGCCGAGGGGGCGCGGGCACAGATACGCAGTATTTT
CDR3aa: CASSRGGAGTDTQYF
v_gene: TRBV9
j_gene: TRBJ2-3
abundance: NA
d_gene: TRBD1

CDR3nt: TGTGCCTGGAGCGGGACAGGGTTGACTGGAAACACCATATATTTT
CDR3aa: CAWSGTGLTGNTIYF
v_gene: TRBV30
j_gene: TRBJ1-3
abundance: NA
d_gene: TRBD1

CDR3nt: TGCGCCAGCAGCGTTGGAGCTGTAGATACGCAGTATTTT
CDR3aa: CASSVGAVDTQYF
v_gene: TRBV5-1
j_gene: TRBJ2-3
abundance: NA
d_gene: NA

CDR3nt: TGCGCCAGCAGCCAAGTTCGGGGATATGGAAACACCATATATTTT
CDR3aa: CASSQVRGYGNTIYF
v_gene: TRBV4-3
j_gene: TRBJ1-3
abundance: few
d_gene: NA

CDR3nt: TGTGCCAGCAGCTCTTGGGGGACAGGGAGGACTGAAGCTTTCTTT
CDR3aa: CASSSWGTGRTEAFF
v_gene: TRBV7-9
j_gene: TRBJ1-1
abundance: NA
d_gene: TRBD1

CDR3nt: TGTGCCAGCTCACCAACAGGTTATAGCAATCAGCCCCAGCATTTT
CDR3aa: CASSPTGYSNQPQHF
v_gene: TRBV18
j_gene: TRBJ1-5
abundance: NA
d_gene: NA

CDR3nt: TGTGCCAGCAGCTTAGAAGGGACTGGCCGGGAAAAACTGTTTTTT
CDR3aa: CASSLEGTGREKLFF
v_gene: TRBV7-2
j_gene: TRBJ1-4
abundance: NA
d_gene: NA

CDR3nt: TGCAGTGCTAGTCCTGTCCAGGGGGACTCTGGCTACACCTTC
CDR3aa: CSASPVQGDSGYTF
v_gene: TRBV20-1
j_gene: TRBJ1-2
abundance: NA
d_gene: TRBD1

CDR3nt: TGTGCCAGCAGACCGGGACAGGGGAATGAAAAACTGTTTTTT
CDR3aa: CASRPGQGNEKLFF
v_gene: TRBV27
j_gene: TRBJ1-4
abundance: NA
d_gene: TRBD1

CDR3nt: TGCGCCAGCAGCGCGGACAGTTTCGCAGCCAAAAACATTCAGTACTTC
CDR3aa: CASSADSFAAKNIQYF
v_gene: TRBV5-1
j_gene: TRBJ2-4
abundance: NA
d_gene: NA

CDR3nt: TGTGCCAGCAGCCGGCAAGGGACTAGCGGGGTGGCATTCGGGGAGCTGTTTTTT
CDR3aa: CASSRQGTSGVAFGELFF
v_gene: TRBV11-2
j_gene: TRBJ2-2
abundance: NA
d_gene: TRBD2

CDR3nt: TGTGCCAGCAGCTTTCGTTCATGGGGCAGTGGAGTCGGCGAGCAGTACTTC
CDR3aa: CASSFRSWGSGVGEQYF
v_gene: TRBV7-8
j_gene: TRBJ2-7
abundance: NA
d_gene: NA

CDR3nt: TGTGCCAGCAGCCTGACAGACACAGATACGCAGTATTTT
CDR3aa: CASSLTDTDTQYF
v_gene: TRBV7-3
j_gene: TRBJ2-3
abundance: NA
d_gene: NA

CDR3nt: TGTGCCAGCACTCTACAGACAGGGGGTAGCACTGAAGCTTTCTTT
CDR3aa: CASTLQTGGSTEAFF
v_gene: TRBV5-4
j_gene: TRBJ1-1
abundance: NA
d_gene: TRBD1

CDR3nt: TGTGCCATCAGTGACCTCGGGACAGCCTATGGCTACACCTTC
CDR3aa: CAISDLGTAYGYTF
v_gene: TRBV10-3
j_gene: TRBJ1-2
abundance: many
d_gene: TRBD1